These 20 T cell receptor beta chains were sequenced from one sample in a study of blood T cell repertoires in COVID-19. Libraries were prepared by immunoSEQ multiplex PCR; TCRdb keeps only in-frame clonotypes and omits some of them. The sample holds roughly 180,000 clones; roughly 88% are singletons and the top ten take 1% to 1.5%. Sequencing used peripheral blood. The origin of the receptors is a man aged 60 to 69 who had recovered from COVID-19.

This clone was seen a few times. This chain connects TRBV6-4 to TRBJ2-2; 7 bases align to TRBD1. The CDR3 loop spans 15 amino acids. The V gene's germline CDR1 is MRHNA and CDR2 SNTAGT. V lost 0 bases, J lost 3 bases, and 1 base stayed unmatched. CDR3 sequence reads: CASSDSGTDTGELFF. For the CDR3, the DNA is TGTGCCAGCAGTGACTCTGGGACAGACACCGGGGAGCTGTTTTTT.

This clone was seen only once. V usage is TRBV7-2 and J usage is TRBJ2-7, with D unclear. Germline-derived CDR1 and CDR2 are SGHTA and FQGNSA. The V and J ends lost 1 base and 3 bases respectively, with 13 bases between them. The CDR3 runs to 15 residues. CDR3 sequence: CASSLESNPVYEQYF. The CDR3 region has the DNA TGTGCCAGCAGCTTAGAGTCTAATCCTGTCTACGAGCAGTACTTC.

This chain joins TRBV6-2 or TRBV6-3 and TRBJ2-3; tentatively, D is TRBD2 (6 bases). Germline CDR1 MNHEY, CDR2 SVGEGT. Trimming cost V 5 bases and J 2 bases, with 14 bases left between them. This CDR3 has 15 amino acids. CDR3 amino acids: CASSRGLPLTDTQYF. The CDR3 DNA reads as TGTGCCAGCAGTCGGGGACTTCCTCTCACAGATACGCAGTATTTT.

The CDR3 protein is CASSLAGGIYEQYF. Here the CDR3 DNA reads TGTGCCAGCTCACTAGCGGGGGGGATCTACGAGCAGTACTTC. The V call is TRBV18, the J call TRBJ2-7; TRBD2 matches 11 bases. V lost 4 bases, J lost 3 bases, and 2 bases stayed unmatched. The CDR3 sequence is 14 residues long. CDR1 KGHSH and CDR2 LQKENI come from the germline V gene.

This chain joins TRBV3-1 (or the pseudogene TRBV3-2) and TRBJ2-5, with 10 bases identical to TRBD2. This CDR3 comprises 15 residues. V lost 6 bases and J lost 3; bases outside the gene matches: 7. Germline CDR1 reads LGHDT; CDR2 reads YNNKEL (reference sequence). The CDR3 nucleotides are TGTGCCAGCAGAAATTCCGGGACTAGCGAAGAGACCCAGTACTTC. This sequence encodes CASRNSGTSEETQYF.

The genes are TRBV2 and TRBJ1-5; 10 positions agree with TRBD1. V dropped 6 bases and J dropped 10; count of bases not matched to a gene: 9. Germline assignment: CDR1 SNHLY and CDR2 FYNNEI. This CDR3 is built from 14 residues. The CDR3 sequence: CASRPGTGEGPQHF. CDR3 coding DNA: TGTGCCAGCAGGCCCGGGACAGGGGAGGGTCCCCAGCATTTT.

The chain joins TRBV7-2 to TRBJ1-1; possible D gene TRBD1, 6 bases. V lost 0 bases and J 1 base, leaving 18 bases between the germline ends. The germline gives CDR1 SGHTA, CDR2 FQGNSA. The CDR3 extends over 18 amino acids. The CDR3 DNA follows: TGTGCCAGCAGCTTAGCCCCGTCAGATTGGGGGCAGAACACTGAAGCTTTCTTT. Encoded protein: CASSLAPSDWGQNTEAFF.

This sequence joins TRBV5-1 and TRBJ2-1; TRBD1 matches 8 bases. The CDR3 runs 13 residues. J was trimmed by 12 bases and V by 2 bases; bases with no gene match: 7. Germline assignment: CDR1 SGHRS and CDR2 YFSETQ. The CDR3 DNA sequence: TGCGCCAGCAGCTTACTACAGGGGGGTATGCAGTTCTTC. Its translation is CASSLLQGGMQFF.

The chain couples TRBV27 to TRBJ2-1, with D perhaps matching TRBD1 (6 bases). With 2 bases removed from V and 6 bases from J, the gap between germline ends came to 17 bases. The CDR3 totals 16 residues. CDR1 and CDR2 from the germline V gene are MNHEY and SMNVEV (reference sequence). The CDR3 nucleotides are TGTGCCAGCAGTTTACGGTGGGGAGAGGGGGTCAATGAGCAGTTCTTC. The encoded protein is CASSLRWGEGVNEQFF.

The V gene is TRBV10-3, the J gene TRBJ1-6, with 10 bases aligning to TRBD1. Germline V gene lookup returns CDR1 ENHRY and CDR2 SYGVKD. The CDR3 is made up of 16 amino acids. The V segment lost 4 bases and the J segment 7 bases; nucleotides outside the gene matches: 7. The CDR3 DNA follows: TGTGCCATCAGTGCATCCCCGGGACAGGGGAATTCACCCCTCCACTTT. The encoded protein is CAISASPGQGNSPLHF.

This chain uses TRBV6-5 with TRBJ2-3, with 12 bases identical to TRBD2. Germline-derived CDR1 and CDR2 are MNHEY and SVGAGI. V shed 6 bases, J shed 7 bases, and the junction held 8 bases outside the gene matches. The CDR3 length is 15 residues. The CDR3 reads CASSASGGAVNTQYF. As DNA, the CDR3 is TGTGCCAGCAGCGCTAGCGGGGGGGCCGTGAATACGCAGTATTTT.

The chain is built from TRBV5-8 and TRBJ1-4, with D maybe TRBD1 (5 bases). V gave up 0 bases and J gave up 7 bases, with 16 bases separating them. Germline assignment: CDR1 SGHTS and CDR2 YDEGEE. CDR3 length equals 16 residues. CDR3 nucleotide sequence: TGTGCCAGCAGCTTGGCCGATCAACATAGGGGTGAAAAACTGTTTTTT. Protein: CASSLADQHRGEKLFF.

The chain has TRBV30 and TRBJ1-2; no clear D. Germline CDR1 GTSNPN, CDR2 SVGIG (reference sequence). The V and J ends lost 6 bases and 0 bases respectively, with 11 bases between them. The CDR3 extends over 13 amino acids. DNA for the CDR3: TGTGCCTGCCTCCTGGGCTCTAACTATGGCTACACCTTC. This codes for CACLLGSNYGYTF.

This sequence joins TRBV2 and TRBJ2-7; D is undetermined. The CDR3 is made up of 15 amino acids. V dropped 5 bases and J dropped 4 bases, with 18 bases sitting between them. The germline V gene encodes CDR1 SNHLY and CDR2 FYNNEI. The CDR3 here is CASSPPTKAAYEQYF. The CDR3 bases are TGTGCCAGCAGTCCCCCCACCAAGGCGGCTTACGAGCAGTACTTC.

J is TRBJ1-1 and V is TRBV2; no clear D. The CDR3 totals 10 residues. Trimming pared 7 bases from V and 11 bases from J, leaving 11 bases between. Germline CDR1 is SNHLY and CDR2 is FYNNEI. The CDR3 region is CASIAVYAFF. CDR3 in DNA: TGTGCCAGCATTGCGGTTTACGCTTTCTTT. The entire variable domain, with the rest obtained from reference TRBV2 and TRBJ1-1, is as follows: EPEVTQTPSHQVTQMGQEVILRCVPISNHLYFYWYRQILGQKVEFLVSFYNNEISEKSEIFDDQFSVERPDGSNFTLKIRSTKLEDSAMYFCASIAVYAFFGQGTRLTVV.

The chain combines TRBV5-8 with TRBJ1-5, with D possibly being TRBD1 (5 bases). Per the germline V gene, CDR1 is SGHTS and CDR2 is YDEGEE. The V gene lost 4 bases and the J gene lost 7 bases, with 18 bases spanning the gap. The CDR3 spans 15 residues. CDR3 in DNA: TGTGCCAGCAGCCCGTGGAGGGGTTCGTGGCAGCCCCAGCATTTT. This gives the protein CASSPWRGSWQPQHF.

The chain recombines TRBV4-3 with TRBJ2-3; 12 nucleotides agree with TRBD2. V lost 0 bases to trimming and J lost 4 bases; unmatched junction nucleotides: 5. Germline CDR1 is LGHNA and CDR2 is YSLEER. The CDR3 has 17 residues. CDR3 DNA: TGCGCCAGCAGCCAAGATGGCCCTAGCGGGGGGGCAGATACGCAGTATTTT. Its translation: CASSQDGPSGGADTQYF.

The J gene is TRBJ2-7, the V gene TRBV7-3, with TRBD1 matching over 7 bases. Germline V gene sequence: CDR1 SGHTA, CDR2 FQGTGA. The CDR3 has 13 amino acids. Trimming took 5 bases from V and 5 from J; bases not matched to a gene: 6. CDR3 DNA sequence: TGTGCCAGCAGCCTAAACAGGGGAGACGAGCAGTACTTC. Translation: CASSLNRGDEQYF.

V is TRBV15 and J is TRBJ2-7; no firm D call. Trimming pared 0 bases from V and 0 bases from J, leaving 9 bases between. The CDR3 spans 15 residues. The germline CDR1 and CDR2 sequences are LNHNV and YYDKDF (reference sequence). CDR3 in DNA: TGTGCCACCAGCAGAGATCGAGGTTTCTCCTACGAGCAGTACTTC. It codes for CATSRDRGFSYEQYF.

This clone was observed a single time. The chain couples TRBV10-3 to TRBJ1-4; D unclear. Germline CDR1 ENHRY, CDR2 SYGVKD. There are 14 residues in the CDR3. Deletions cut 0 bases from V and 2 bases from J, with 4 bases between. CDR3 sequence reads: CAISESRTNEKLFF. CDR3 coding DNA: TGTGCCATCAGTGAGTCGCGTACTAATGAAAAACTGTTTTTT.